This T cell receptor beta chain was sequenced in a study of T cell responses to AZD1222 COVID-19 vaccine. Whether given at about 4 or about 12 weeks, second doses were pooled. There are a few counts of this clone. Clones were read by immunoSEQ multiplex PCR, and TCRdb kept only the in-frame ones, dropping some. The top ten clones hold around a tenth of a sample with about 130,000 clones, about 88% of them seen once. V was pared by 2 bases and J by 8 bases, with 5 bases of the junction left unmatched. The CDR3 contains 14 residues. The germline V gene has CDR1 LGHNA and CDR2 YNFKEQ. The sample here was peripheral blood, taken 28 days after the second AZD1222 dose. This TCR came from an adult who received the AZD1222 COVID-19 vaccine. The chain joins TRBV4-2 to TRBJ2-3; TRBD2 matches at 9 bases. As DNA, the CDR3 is TGTGCCAGCAGCCAAACCGGGACTAGCTCTACGCAGTATTTT. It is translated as CASSQTGTSSTQYF.